The T cell receptor beta chain under discussion was sequenced for a study of OX40 agonist ivuxolimab in advanced cancers. Study-wide context: Eligibility rules accepted prior anti-PD-1, anti-PD-L1 or anti-CTLA-4 therapy, and 40% had some.

Method: immunoSEQ multiplex PCR; TCRdb's copy keeps in-frame clones and lacks some. There are tens of thousands of clones in the sample; 90% occur only once, and about 5% lies in the top ten. CDR1 and CDR2 from the germline V gene are SNHLY and FYNNEI. After removal of 6 bases from V and 0 bases from J, the junction contained 7 bases not matched to a gene. This CDR3 comprises 16 residues. This sample comprised CD4+ or CD8+ T cells sorted from blood, obtained in a trial of the OX40 agonist ivuxolimab. The sequence came from an adult with an advanced solid tumor such as melanoma, head and neck, liver or kidney cancer. The chain employs TRBV2 and TRBJ1-5; TRBD1 matches at 8 bases. The chain's CDR3 is CASRVGQGYSNQPQHF. DNA of the CDR3: TGTGCCAGCAGGGTCGGACAGGGCTATAGCAATCAGCCCCAGCATTTT.